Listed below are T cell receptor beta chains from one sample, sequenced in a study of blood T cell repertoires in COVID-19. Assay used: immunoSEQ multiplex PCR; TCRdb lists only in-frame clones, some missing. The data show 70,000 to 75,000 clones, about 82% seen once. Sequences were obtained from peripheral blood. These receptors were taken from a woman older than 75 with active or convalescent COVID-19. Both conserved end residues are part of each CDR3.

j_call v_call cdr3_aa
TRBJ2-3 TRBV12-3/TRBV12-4 CASSPEERTQYF
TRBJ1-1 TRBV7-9 CASSLQGADTEAFF
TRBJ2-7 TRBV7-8 CASSSLAGEGYEQYF
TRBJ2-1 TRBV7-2 CASSQAGLAGVSSYNEQFF
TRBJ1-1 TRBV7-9 CASSLRQGFEAFF
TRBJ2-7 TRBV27 CASSAYGQGAHSYEQYF
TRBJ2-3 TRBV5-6 CASSRFSVDTQYF
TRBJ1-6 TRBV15 CATSRDRGGAYNSPLHF
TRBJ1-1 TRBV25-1 CASVTGTNTEAFF
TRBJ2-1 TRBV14 CASSLKMGTSGITSNEQFF
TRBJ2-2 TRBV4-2 CASSPSAVAGGLELFF
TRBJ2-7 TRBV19 CASSIQKLGQSYEQYF
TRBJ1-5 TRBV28 CASTTGQGKQPQHF
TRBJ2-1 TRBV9 CASSVVGTSSYNEQFF
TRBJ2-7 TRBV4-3 CASTLAAGSSYEQYF
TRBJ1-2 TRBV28 CASSSPGATGMGGYTF
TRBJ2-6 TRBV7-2 CASRTTGSGANVLTF
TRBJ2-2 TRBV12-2 CASRLVSGEPVGELFF
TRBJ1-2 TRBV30 CAWSTGTVYGYTF
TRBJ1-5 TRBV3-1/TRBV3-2 CASRTGDQPQHF
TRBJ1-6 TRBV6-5 CASNGNNSPLHF
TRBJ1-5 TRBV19 CASSSDRRQPQHF
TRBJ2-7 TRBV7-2 CASSRRTSGGDHEQYF
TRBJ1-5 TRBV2 CASSEGQGLVNQPQHF
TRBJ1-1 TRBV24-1 CATAGQGREAFF
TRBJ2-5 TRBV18 CASSGGQGGETQYF
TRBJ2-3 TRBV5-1 CASSGQGAGGADTQYF
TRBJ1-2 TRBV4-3 CASSQDRHSANYGYTF
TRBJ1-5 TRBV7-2 CASSLVRGDQPQHF
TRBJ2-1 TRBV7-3 CASSSLNYNEQFF
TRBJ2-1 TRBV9 CASSPTSSSYNEQFF
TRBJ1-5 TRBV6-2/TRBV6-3 CASSYSTRGGQPQHF
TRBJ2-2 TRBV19 CASRQGQLTGELFF
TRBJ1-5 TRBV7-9 CASSKAGTGNFNQPQHF
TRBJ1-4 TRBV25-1 CASSEDSPNEKLFF
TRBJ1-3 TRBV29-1 CSVVPPGNSGNTIYF
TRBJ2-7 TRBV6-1 CASSVTLQGLQTYEQYF
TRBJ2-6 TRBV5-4 CASSWGLSGANVLTF
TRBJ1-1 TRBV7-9 CASTSWADTEAFF
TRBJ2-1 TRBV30 CAWEVWTKGVNEQFF
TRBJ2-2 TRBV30 CACSRQGFGELFF
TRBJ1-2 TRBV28 CASSLEQGGYGYTF
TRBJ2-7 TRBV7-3 CASSLTGAGPGSYEQYF
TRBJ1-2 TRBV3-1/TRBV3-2 CASSSRWGSDGYTF